This T cell receptor (beta chain) appears in the sequencing data of a study of radiotherapy plus CTLA-4 blockade in lung cancer. The study's findings and limits: The authors reported that early blood T cell clone dynamics, with interferon-beta, best predicted response. TCR clones originating in tumors grew in number in blood after radiotherapy plus ipilimumab.

Patients in the study, people with chemo-refractory metastatic non-small-cell lung cancer, received focal radiation plus ipilimumab CTLA-4 blockade. The V gene lost 3 bases and the J gene lost 5 bases, with 17 bases spanning the gap. The CDR3 contains 15 residues. The germline V gene encodes CDR1 WSHSY and CDR2 SAAADI. Only in-frame clones appear in the TCRdb table, and some are missing; sequencing was by immunoSEQ multiplex PCR. The sample lists about 120,000 clones, approximately 80% seen once, with roughly 5% in the top ten. Turning to this clone: Antigen unknown.

The specimen comprised peripheral blood, sampled from a patient treated with radiotherapy plus ipilimumab. This clonotype was obtained from a human donor with non-small cell lung cancer who had a partial response to radiotherapy plus ipilimumab. The gene calls are TRBV10-2 and TRBJ2-7, with D unresolved. The CDR3 region is CASSEPASRINEQYF. CDR3 sequence (DNA): TGCGCCAGCAGTGAACCTGCTAGTAGGATAAACGAGCAGTACTTC.